These 17 T cell receptor beta chains were all obtained from the same sample, sequenced in a study of response to subunit inactivated influenza vaccine (dated by TCRdb to the late 2010s). Libraries were made using RT-PCR. The instrument was an Illumina HiSeq 2500. TCRdb reprocessed the public reads (quality trimming at Q25 with fastp, clone calling with MiXCR) and kept in-frame beta chains. Here each entry gathers all rows of one CDR3 protein and keeps the most common genes and DNA. The sample table lists just over 300,000 distinct CDR3 sequences, roughly 22% of them with a count of one. The ten largest clones represent about a tenth of the sample. Sequenced material: PBMCs from blood, taken approximately 22 months after vaccination. Source of these receptors: a man between 45 and 75 years old who received an inactivated influenza vaccine. Donor details come from another sample of the same person, matched by shared clones.

The chain uses TRBV5-1 and TRBJ2-1, with 8 bases matching TRBD2. This CDR3 is 16 amino acids long. Germline assignment: CDR1 SGHRS and CDR2 YFSETQ. Losses at the gene ends were 7 bases for V and 7 bases for J; bases not matched to a gene: 16. The CDR3 bases are TGCGCCAGCCGAAAAAGAAGCGGGGGCCTAGGAAATGAGCAGTTCTTC. Its translation: CASRKRSGGLGNEQFF.

This clonotype appeared many times. The chain uses TRBV5-6 and TRBJ1-2; D is unresolved. V lost 0 bases to trimming and J lost 2 bases, with 5 bases between them. Per the germline V gene, CDR1 is SGHDT and CDR2 is YYEEEE. The CDR3 runs 13 residues. The CDR3 here is CASSLAANYGYTF. Written as DNA, the CDR3 is TGTGCCAGCAGCTTGGCGGCGAACTATGGCTACACCTTC.

Many counts were recorded for this clonotype. This chain joins TRBV7-2 and TRBJ2-1; 7 bases map to TRBD1. Trimming took 0 bases from V and 7 from J; bases not matched to a gene: 9. The CDR3 sequence is 16 residues long. Germline V gene data show CDR1 as SGHTA and CDR2 as FQGNSA. The DNA for the CDR3 is TGTGCCAGCAGCTTAGCCCCTACAGGGGTAGGAAATGAGCAGTTCTTC. It yields the protein CASSLAPTGVGNEQFF.

This chain links TRBV29-1 with TRBJ1-3, with 7 bases aligning to TRBD1. Germline loops: CDR1 SQVTM, CDR2 ANQGSEA. V shed 4 bases and J 4 bases; nucleotides not matched to a gene: 7. The CDR3 covers 14 residues. Here the CDR3 reads CSVGQGGSGNTIYF. Here the CDR3 DNA reads TGCAGCGTTGGACAGGGAGGCTCCGGAAACACCATATATTTT.

The chain couples TRBV19 to TRBJ1-1; 10 positions match TRBD1. The V gene's germline CDR1 is LNHDA and CDR2 SQIVND (reference sequence). The V segment lost 10 bases and the J segment 6 bases; nucleotides outside the gene matches: 11. The CDR3 contains 14 residues. The CDR3 loop is CATVDRDRGPEAFF. The CDR3 nucleotides read TGTGCCACCGTAGACCGGGACAGGGGCCCTGAAGCTTTCTTT.

V is TRBV4-1 and J is TRBJ1-5; no firm D call. The V end lost 1 base, the J end lost 4 bases, and 8 bases lay between the germline ends. Germline lookup yields CDR1 MGHRA and CDR2 YSYEKL. The CDR3 has 14 amino acids. Written as DNA, the CDR3 is TGCGCCAGCAGCCAAGGTTTAACTAATCAGCCCCAGCATTTT. Translating gives CASSQGLTNQPQHF.

V and J are TRBV4-3 and TRBJ1-1; TRBD1 is a possible D gene (6 bases). Germline V gives CDR1 LGHNA, CDR2 YSLEER. V was cut by 1 base and J by 0 bases, with 9 bases left in between. The CDR3 runs 15 residues. The CDR3 DNA reads TGCGCCAGCAGCCAAGGACAGGCCCTGAACACTGAAGCTTTCTTT. Protein sequence: CASSQGQALNTEAFF.

V gene TRBV21-1 combines with J gene TRBJ1-6. TRBV21-1 is a listed pseudogene. CDR3 length: 13 residues. CDR3 loop: CASTNWGNSPLHF. DNA of the CDR3: TGTGCCAGCACAAACTGGGGTAATTCACCCCTCCACTTT.

The J gene is TRBJ2-1, the V gene TRBV28; 11 bases match TRBD2. Germline-derived CDR1 and CDR2 are MDHEN and SYDVKM. CDR3 length: 14 amino acids. J gave up 3 bases and V 8 bases, and 3 bases lay outside the gene matches. The CDR3 region has the DNA TGTGCCAGCCGACTAGCGGGGAACTACAATGAGCAGTTCTTC. Its protein product is CASRLAGNYNEQFF.

This clonotype has more than one count but fewer than ten. The chain joins TRBV5-1 to TRBJ2-2; 13 bases map to TRBD2. Germline V lookup: CDR1 SGHRS, CDR2 YFSETQ. The ends lost 3 bases at V and 1 base at J; junction bases unmatched: 3. There are 17 residues in the CDR3. The CDR3 is CASSSGTSGKNTGELFF. The CDR3 region has the DNA TGCGCCAGCAGCTCTGGGACTAGCGGGAAGAACACCGGGGAGCTGTTTTTT.

The chain has TRBV10-3 and TRBJ1-5, with D unclear. The germline V gene has CDR1 ENHRY and CDR2 SYGVKD. This CDR3 has 12 residues. Between the trimmed V and J ends, which lost 0 bases and 6 bases, there was a span of 3 bases. The CDR3 coding sequence is TGTGCCATCAGTGAGTCGACTCAGCCCCAGCATTTT. It translates to CAISESTQPQHF.

The gene calls are TRBV15 and TRBJ2-1; no reliable D call. V gave up 0 bases and J gave up 5 bases, with 11 bases separating them. The length of the CDR3 is 15 residues. Per germline, CDR1 LNHNV and CDR2 YYDKDF (reference sequence). CDR3: CATSREWLPNNEQFF. The CDR3 DNA reads as TGTGCCACCAGCAGAGAGTGGCTACCTAACAATGAGCAGTTCTTC.

This clonotype was seen only once. One base away lies a much larger clone, so this may be a sequencing read error. No conserved phenylalanine or tryptophan is present at the end of the CDR3, so a read error is the likely explanation. The V call is TRBV6-5, the J call TRBJ1-2; 8 positions match TRBD1. This CDR3 has 15 residues. V trimming: 0 bases; J trimming: 5 bases; junction bases outside the gene matches: 5. In germline, CDR1 is MNHEY, CDR2 SVGAGI. CDR3 loop: CASSYSPRTGYGYTC. For the CDR3, the DNA is TGTGCCAGCAGTTACTCCCCCCGGACAGGGTATGGCTACACCTGC.

The chain recombines TRBV5-1 with TRBJ2-7; D might be TRBD2 (5 bases). CDR3 length equals 13 residues. Germline assignment: CDR1 SGHRS and CDR2 YFSETQ. Trimming left V 4 bases short and J 4 bases short, with 12 bases between. DNA for the CDR3: TGCGCCAGCAGCCCGGACTTGGTATACGAGCAGTACTTC. It specifies CASSPDLVYEQYF.

V is TRBV5-8 and J is TRBJ2-1; weak D call: TRBD2 (6 bases). From germline, CDR1 is SGHTS and CDR2 YDEGEE. V lost 0 bases, J lost 7 bases, and 17 bases lay in between. CDR3 length equals 16 residues. CDR3 amino acids: CASSLGGLLGGNEQFF. The CDR3, as DNA: TGTGCCAGCAGCTTGGGTGGATTATTGGGGGGAAATGAGCAGTTCTTC.

This clonotype was picked up a small number of times. This chain uses TRBV20-1 with TRBJ2-1; 7 nucleotides align to TRBD1. Germline assignment: CDR1 DFQATT and CDR2 SNEGSKA (reference sequence). The CDR3 is made up of 12 amino acids. The CDR3 DNA is TGCAGCGGGACAGCTACCTACAATGAGCAGTTCTTC. This translates into CSGTATYNEQFF.

The chain couples TRBV28 to TRBJ2-7; D unresolved. V gave up 4 bases and J gave up 6 bases, with 7 bases separating them. This CDR3 has 11 residues. Germline CDR1 and CDR2: MDHEN and SYDVKM. CDR3 sequence (DNA): TGTGCCAGCAGTTCCAAGTCCGAGCAGTACTTC. This encodes CASSSKSEQYF.